This TCR beta chain was identified during a study of PD-1 blockade in classical Hodgkin lymphoma. Points from the study as a whole: Reported findings placed baseline TCR diversity lower in newly diagnosed patients (compared with healthy donors). By cycle point C4D1, TCR diversity had risen significantly in CD4+ cells (but not CD8+ cells). Complete responders' baseline diversity resembled that of newly diagnosed patients.

Libraries were prepared by immunoSEQ multiplex PCR; TCRdb keeps only in-frame clonotypes and omits some of them. The data hold tens of thousands of clones, with approximately 90% observed a single time. J lost 5 bases, V lost 3 bases, and 5 bases had no gene match. This CDR3 has 15 amino acids. Germline assignment: CDR1 SGHAT and CDR2 FQNNGV. Of note for this clone: Its specificity is unknown.

Time point indicated: cycle 4 day 1 (C4D1), after 6 weeks of nivolumab. Each patient's relapse followed autologous stem cell transplantation, and brentuximab vedotin exposure varied. Magnetic negative selection was used to purify CD4+ T cells from thawed PBMCs. This TCR came from a human donor with classical Hodgkin lymphoma. The V gene is TRBV11-2, the J gene TRBJ2-5, with 11 bases identical to TRBD2. The input for sequencing was CD4+ T cells from blood, taken before the fourth cycle of nivolumab. The CDR3: CASSFISGGAETQYF. The DNA for the CDR3 is TGTGCCAGCAGCTTTATTAGCGGGGGGGCGGAGACCCAGTACTTC.